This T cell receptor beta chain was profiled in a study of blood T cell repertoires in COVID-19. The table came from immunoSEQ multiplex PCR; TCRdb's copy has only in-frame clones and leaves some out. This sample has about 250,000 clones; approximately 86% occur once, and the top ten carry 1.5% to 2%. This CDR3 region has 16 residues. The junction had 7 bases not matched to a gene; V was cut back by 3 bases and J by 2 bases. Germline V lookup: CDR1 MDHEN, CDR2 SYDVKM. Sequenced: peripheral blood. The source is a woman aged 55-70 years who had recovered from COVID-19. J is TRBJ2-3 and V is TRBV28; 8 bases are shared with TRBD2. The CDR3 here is CASSFPIAGLTDTQYF. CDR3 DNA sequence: TGTGCCAGCAGTTTTCCTATAGCGGGGCTCACAGATACGCAGTATTTT.